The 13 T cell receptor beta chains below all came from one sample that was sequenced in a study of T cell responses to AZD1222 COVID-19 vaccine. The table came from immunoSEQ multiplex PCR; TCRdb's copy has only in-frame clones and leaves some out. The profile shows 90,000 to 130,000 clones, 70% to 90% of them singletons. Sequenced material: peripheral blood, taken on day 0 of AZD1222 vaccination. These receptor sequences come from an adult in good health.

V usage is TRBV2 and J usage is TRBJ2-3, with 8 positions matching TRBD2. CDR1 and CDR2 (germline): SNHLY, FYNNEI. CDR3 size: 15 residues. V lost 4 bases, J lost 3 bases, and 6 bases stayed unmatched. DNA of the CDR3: TGTGCCAGCAGTGGAGGCGGGGGGAATACAGATACGCAGTATTTT. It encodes CASSGGGGNTDTQYF.

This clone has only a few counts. Here the CDR3 reads CASSVGYNYGYTF. CDR3 bases: TGTGCCAGCAGCGTAGGGTACAACTATGGCTACACCTTC. This chain uses TRBV2 with TRBJ1-2; D not resolved. V lost 6 bases and J 2 bases, leaving 10 bases between the germline ends. Germline V lookup: CDR1 SNHLY, CDR2 FYNNEI. This CDR3 has 13 residues. The variable domain in full, completed from reference TRBV2 and TRBJ1-2, reads EPEVTQTPSHQVTQMGQEVILRCVPISNHLYFYWYRQILGQKVEFLVSFYNNEISEKSEIFDDQFSVERPDGSNFTLKIRSTKLEDSAMYFCASSVGYNYGYTFGSGTRLTVV.

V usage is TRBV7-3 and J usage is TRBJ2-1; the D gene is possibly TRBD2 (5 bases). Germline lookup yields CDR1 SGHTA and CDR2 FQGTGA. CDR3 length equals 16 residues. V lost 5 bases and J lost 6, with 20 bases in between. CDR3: CASSPPLGSGGNEQFF. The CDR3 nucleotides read TGTGCCAGCAGCCCCCCGCTCGGGTCTGGAGGCAATGAGCAGTTCTTC.

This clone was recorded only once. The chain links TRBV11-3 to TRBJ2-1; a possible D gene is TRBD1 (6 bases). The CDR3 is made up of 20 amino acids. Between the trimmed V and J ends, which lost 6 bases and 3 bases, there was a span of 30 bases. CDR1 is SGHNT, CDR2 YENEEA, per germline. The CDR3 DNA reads TGTGCCAGCAGTTCCCACGGGGACAACTACGACGACCTGATCTACAATGAGCAGTTCTTC. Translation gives CASSSHGDNYDDLIYNEQFF.

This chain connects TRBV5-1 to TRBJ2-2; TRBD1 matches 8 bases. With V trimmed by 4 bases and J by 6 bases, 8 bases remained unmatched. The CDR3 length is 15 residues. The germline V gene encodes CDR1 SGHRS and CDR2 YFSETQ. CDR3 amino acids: CASSLGQGSSGELFF. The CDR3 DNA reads TGCGCCAGCAGCCTAGGACAGGGATCCTCCGGGGAGCTGTTTTTT.

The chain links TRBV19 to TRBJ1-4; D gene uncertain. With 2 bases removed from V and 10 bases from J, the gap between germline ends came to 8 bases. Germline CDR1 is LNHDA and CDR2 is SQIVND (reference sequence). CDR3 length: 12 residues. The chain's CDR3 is CASSIRSGKLFF. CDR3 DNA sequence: TGTGCCAGTAGTATACGTTCCGGAAAACTGTTTTTT.

The CDR3 loop is CASSGTAYNEQFF. The CDR3 region has the DNA TGTGCCAGTAGTGGGACCGCGTACAATGAGCAGTTCTTC. V usage is TRBV19 and J usage is TRBJ2-1, with D tentatively TRBD1 or TRBD2 (5 bases each). Trimming pared 5 bases from V and 4 bases from J, leaving 9 bases between. Per germline, CDR1 LNHDA and CDR2 SQIVND (reference sequence). The CDR3 is 13 amino acids.

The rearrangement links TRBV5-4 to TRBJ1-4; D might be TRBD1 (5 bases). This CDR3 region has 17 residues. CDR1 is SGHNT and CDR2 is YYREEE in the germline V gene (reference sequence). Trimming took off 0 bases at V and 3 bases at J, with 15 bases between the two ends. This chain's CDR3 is CASSLGGLREANEKLFF. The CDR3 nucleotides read TGTGCCAGCAGCTTGGGGGGCCTACGCGAGGCTAATGAAAAACTGTTTTTT.

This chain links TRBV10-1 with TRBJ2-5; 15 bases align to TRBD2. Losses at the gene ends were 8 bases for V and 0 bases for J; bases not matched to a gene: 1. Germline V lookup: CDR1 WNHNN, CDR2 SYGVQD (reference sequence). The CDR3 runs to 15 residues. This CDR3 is CASGTSGGYQETQYF. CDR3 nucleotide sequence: TGCGCCAGCGGGACTAGCGGGGGGTACCAAGAGACCCAGTACTTC.

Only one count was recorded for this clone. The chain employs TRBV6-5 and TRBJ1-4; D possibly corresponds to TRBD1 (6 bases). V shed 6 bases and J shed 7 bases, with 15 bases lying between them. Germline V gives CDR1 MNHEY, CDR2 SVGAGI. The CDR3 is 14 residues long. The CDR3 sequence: CASRRTAGGEKLFF. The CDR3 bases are TGTGCCAGCAGGAGGACAGCCGGGGGTGAAAAACTGTTTTTT.

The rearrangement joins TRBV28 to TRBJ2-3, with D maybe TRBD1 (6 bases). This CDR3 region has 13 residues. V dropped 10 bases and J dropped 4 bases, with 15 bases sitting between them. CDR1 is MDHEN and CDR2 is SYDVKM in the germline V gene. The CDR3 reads CAILRGSPDTQYF. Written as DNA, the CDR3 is TGTGCCATCCTCAGGGGCTCGCCAGATACGCAGTATTTT.

CDR3 sequence reads: CASSLRGTSGKKNEQFF. DNA for the CDR3: TGTGCCAGTAGTCTTCGGGGGACTAGCGGGAAGAAAAATGAGCAGTTCTTC. The chain links TRBV19 to TRBJ2-1; 13 bases are shared with TRBD2. Per the germline V gene, CDR1 is LNHDA and CDR2 is SQIVND (reference sequence). The length of the CDR3 is 17 residues. The J segment lost 7 bases and the V segment lost 5 bases, leaving 11 bases of the junction unmatched.

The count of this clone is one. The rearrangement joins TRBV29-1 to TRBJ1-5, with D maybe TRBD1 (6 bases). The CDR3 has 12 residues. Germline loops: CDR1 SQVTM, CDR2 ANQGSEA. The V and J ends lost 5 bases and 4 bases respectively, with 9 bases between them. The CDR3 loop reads CSVSQGNQPQHF. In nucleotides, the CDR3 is TGCAGCGTTTCACAGGGAAATCAGCCCCAGCATTTT.